The clone carrying this TCR beta chain was observed a single time. As processed by the authors: Amplification from reference gene primers served as the basis for estimated nucleated cell counts. Profiling relied on immunoSEQ multiplex PCR, and the TCRdb table lists in-frame clones only, not all of them. The V and J calls and clone size were taken over from that table, and D and trimming were inferred from the DNA. The sample has some 210,000 clones, around 90% seen once. The data stem from a study of blood T cell repertoires in COVID-19. Study background: COVID-19 samples, acute and convalescent, were from the United States, Italy and Spain. From T cells, B-cell-depleted T cells, or PBMCs came the material, which was cDNA or gDNA.

The V gene's germline CDR1 is MNHEY and CDR2 SVGAGI. V lost 4 bases and J 5 bases, leaving 14 bases between the germline ends. This CDR3 contains 14 residues. Source material: peripheral blood. The J gene is TRBJ1-1, the V gene TRBV6-5; D is ambiguous. The clonotype originates from a man aged 25-45 years with acute or convalescent COVID-19. The CDR3 region is CASSFSPRETEAFF. CDR3 nucleotides: TGTGCCAGCAGTTTTTCCCCACGGGAGACTGAAGCTTTCTTT.